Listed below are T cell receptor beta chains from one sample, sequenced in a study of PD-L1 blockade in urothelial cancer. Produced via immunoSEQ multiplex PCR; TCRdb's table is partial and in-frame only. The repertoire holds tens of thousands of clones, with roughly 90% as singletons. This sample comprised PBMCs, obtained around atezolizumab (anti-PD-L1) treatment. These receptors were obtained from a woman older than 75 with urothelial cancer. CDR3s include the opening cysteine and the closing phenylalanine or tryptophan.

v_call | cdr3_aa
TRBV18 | CASSPNRGDQPQHF
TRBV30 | CAWSRLNYEQYF
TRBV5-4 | CASSLEAGSRYEQFF
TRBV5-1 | CASSLQGLALDTQYF
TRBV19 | CASSDLTGNTIYF
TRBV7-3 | CASSLNRDGEQYF
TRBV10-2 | CASIEGAGKNIQYF
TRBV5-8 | CASSFSGATQETQYF
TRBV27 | CASSYSLSGTGNTIYF
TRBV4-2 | CASSQVSGDGNTIYF
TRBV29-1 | CSAGLDYNEQFF
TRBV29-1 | CSVQTGIEQPQHF
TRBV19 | CASSIQREGQPQHF
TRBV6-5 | CASSYGQYYEQYF
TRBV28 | CASSFPRGLSNQPQHF
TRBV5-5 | CASSSHRAANEKLFF
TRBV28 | CATGGSGIDYGYTF
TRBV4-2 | CASSQEPQLDIQYF
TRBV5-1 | CASSLGGDNEKLFF
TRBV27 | CASSLSEGNTEAFF
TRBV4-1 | CASSPLDTRFGDEQFF
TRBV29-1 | CSVEEGARETQYF
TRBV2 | CASRGTGLQYEQYF
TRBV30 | CAWRGDRLTDTQYF
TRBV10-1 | CASSRDSMNTEAFF
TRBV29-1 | CSAAGSGVEAFF
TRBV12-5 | CASAGGYNEQFF
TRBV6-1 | CASSAATSGRIPYEQYF
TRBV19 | CASSIGTGGGETQYF
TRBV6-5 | CASSQGTEAFF
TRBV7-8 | CASSREQSYEQYF
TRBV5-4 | CASSSGLGQGTNTGELFF
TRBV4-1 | CASSQGGSIYEQYF
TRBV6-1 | CASTVYNEQFF
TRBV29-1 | CSSRVGLGTDTQYF
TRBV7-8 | CASSLLPPSGSHTGELFF